This T cell receptor (beta chain) was retrieved from a study of CD8 T cells in ankylosing spondylitis (TCRdb year 2017). Looking at the study overall: The study profiled T cell receptor beta repertoires in healthy donors and ankylosing spondylitis patients to find disease-linked TCR variants. Samples of peripheral blood were taken, and for ankylosing spondylitis patients, synovial fluid was collected as well. The whole study cohort included over a hundred healthy donors and about two dozen ankylosing spondylitis patients.

Measured from the cysteine to the phenylalanine, the CDR3 is 15 residues long. Only the CDR3 DNA is retained, 45 bases long and in frame from the first base. CDR1 and CDR2 are read off the germline V gene as SGHTA and FQGNSA. Trimming leaves V shorter by 6 bases and J shorter by 5 bases, with the junction holding 7 bases beyond the gene matches. Overall study results and their limits: The disease-linked clones were reported as significantly enriched in matched synovial fluid samples from ankylosing spondylitis patients. Some motif variants were previously reported in synovial fluid and blood of reactive arthritis patients, suggesting common disease-initiation mechanisms. The disease-linked clones showed a CD8+ phenotype and occurred at relatively low frequencies in peripheral blood. Blood from ankylosing spondylitis patients appeared to be characterized by a TCR beta motif made up of about 8 highly homologous amino acid variants.

Sequencing was carried out with an Illumina HiSeq 2500. Quantitative 5'-RACE with molecular barcodes was the method used to prepare the TCR beta libraries. In the source study's methods: To identify disease-linked TCR variants, a new computational method was used, one built on a probabilistic model of VDJ rearrangement. Clones were called with MiXCR by TCRdb after fastp trimmed the public reads at Q25, and only in-frame beta chains were retained. One record per CDR3 amino acid sequence lists the most common genes and DNA. In this record, the V and J calls reflect TCRdb's handling and not the investigators' own analysis. This sample is represented by hundreds of thousands of distinct CDR3 sequences; about 11% of them were singletons. The ten largest clones add up to more than 0.5% of the sample. As to this clonotype: Its antigen is unknown. No much larger clone exists at a distance of one base, and base qualities are not known.

The rearranged segments are TRBV7-2 and TRBJ2-2, with 9 central nucleotides matching TRBD2. This receptor was taken from a male donor with ankylosing spondylitis. Sample: blood, either unsorted or a sorted T cell fraction (not recorded which). The CDR3 protein sequence reads: CASRSSGGRTGELFF. The nucleotide sequence reads as follows: TGTGCCAGCAGGTCAAGCGGGGGGCGTACCGGGGAGCTGTTTTTT.